Each of the 4 T cell receptor beta chains below was sequenced from the same sample in a study of blood T cell repertoires in COVID-19. The data were produced by immunoSEQ multiplex PCR, yet TCRdb's version contains in-frame clones alone and is incomplete. The sample shows 200,000 to 300,000 clones, about 90% of them seen only once. Sample: peripheral blood. Receptors were obtained from a man older than 75 with acute or convalescent COVID-19.

The V gene is TRBV6-4, the J gene TRBJ1-6; TRBD1 is a possible D gene (5 bases). The CDR3 is 18 residues long. The ends were cut back, 0 bases at V and 0 bases at J, with 12 bases in the middle. Per the germline V gene, CDR1 is MRHNA and CDR2 is SNTAGT. In nucleotides, the CDR3 is TGTGCCAGCAGTGACTCGAGGACACTAAGCTCCTATAATTCACCCCTCCACTTT. The encoded protein is CASSDSRTLSSYNSPLHF.

This chain connects TRBV3-1 (or the pseudogene TRBV3-2) to TRBJ1-6, with D perhaps matching TRBD1 (6 bases). Trimming removed 2 bases from V and 7 bases from J, with 15 bases in between. The CDR3 spans 16 residues. In germline, CDR1 is LGHDT, CDR2 YNNKEL (reference sequence). CDR3 coding DNA: TGTGCCAGCAGCCAAAGACAGGCTCCCTCCAATTCACCCCTCCACTTT. Translating it yields CASSQRQAPSNSPLHF.

The V and J genes are TRBV19 and TRBJ1-2, with D possibly being TRBD1 (6 bases). The germline CDR1 and CDR2 sequences are LNHDA and SQIVND (reference sequence). V lost 0 bases, J lost 2 bases, and 13 bases lay in between. This CDR3 has 16 amino acids. The CDR3 here is CASSIDGSQGNYGYTF. As DNA, the CDR3 is TGTGCCAGTAGTATAGATGGATCCCAGGGGAACTATGGCTACACCTTC.

V usage is TRBV21-1 and J usage is TRBJ1-4; the table calls TRBD1, which could not be checked here. TRBV21-1 is shown as a pseudogene. The CDR3 covers 20 residues. Here the CDR3 reads CASSKRGSGTATSRSEKLFF. In DNA form, the CDR3 reads TGTGCCAGCAGCAAAAGAGGATCGGGGACAGCGACAAGTAGGAGCGAAAAACTGTTTTTT.